The present TCR beta chain was sequenced within a study of shared clonotypes between healthy human individuals. General study results and limits: Generation probabilities of non-shared clonotypes were lower (relative to those shared by all four donors).

Concerning this clone: Its matching antigen is unknown.

Generated by immunoSEQ multiplex PCR, the TCRdb table keeps only in-frame clones and is missing some. The table shows 2 million to 2.5 million clones, with around 93% occurring only once. Sequenced sample: naive CD4+ T cells from PBMCs. Described subset: CD45RA+ positively selected. This clonotype was sampled from a man aged 18 to 35 in good health. Some clones in this sample may be carry-over from other donors' samples.

CDR3 nucleotide sequence: TGTGCCTGGAGTGTACGGGGGGTCAATCAGCCCCAGCATTTT. Translated, it gives CAWSVRGVNQPQHF. This rearrangement joins TRBV30 to TRBJ1-5, with TRBD1 as a possible D gene (5 bases). Trimming shortened V by 0 bases and J by 3 bases, and 9 bases separated the two germline ends. Germline CDR1 is GTSNPN and CDR2 is SVGIG (reference sequence). The CDR3 loop spans 14 amino acids.